This T cell receptor beta chain originates from a study of shared clonotypes between healthy human individuals (dated by TCRdb to the early 2020s). A note on the overall study: The cohort included a few men and a couple of women between 18 and 49 years of age. For each donor, three plates each were used for CD4 naive and CD4 memory, two plates were used for CD8 naive, and one plate was used for CD8 memory. Blood TCR repertoires of 5 or 6 healthy adults were deeply sequenced to estimate repertoire size and the extent of clonotype sharing between individuals. Libraries were prepared and TCR repertoires were sequenced by different laboratories using diverse techniques, in order to increase sequencing depth and limit assay-specific biases. Between about 0.85 and 8.9 billion PBMCs per donor were obtained by leukapheresis.

Healthy HIV-negative adults with no recently reported acute infections or vaccinations were included as donors. Only Caucasian adults living in Nashville, Tennessee, USA were represented among the donors. CD4+ T cells were enriched by magnetic negative selection; naive cells were then positively selected on CD45RA, and the negative fraction formed the memory subset. After blood collection by leukapheresis, PBMCs were isolated using Ficoll-Histopaque density gradient centrifugation and then cryopreserved in the vapor phase of liquid nitrogen. Purity and quantity of every magnetically sorted T cell population were checked by analytical flow cytometry. Genomic DNA was isolated from every sorted fraction and measured by UV absorbance on a Nanodrop 2000c. The CDR3 goes from the cysteine to the phenylalanine over 15 residues. The retained sequence is limited to the CDR3, 45 bases, with the frame set at the first base. CDR1 MNHEY and CDR2 SVGAGI were looked up in the germline V gene. V drops 0 bases and J drops 4 bases, leaving 9 bases in between.

To note about this clone: No cognate antigen has been identified for it. No qualities accompany the bases; no much larger clone lies one base away.

Study-level results and caveats: Pairwise subsampling led to the expectation that sequencing depth would affect the degree of clonotype sharing among donors. Clonotypes shared by all four sorted-subset donors showed higher generation probabilities than non-shared clonotypes. Sharing across several donors was observed for around 5% of naive CD4, over 3% of naive CD8, 2.3% of memory CD4, and around 0.4% of memory CD8 clonotypes. Larger estimated clonotype richness was generally found for naive subsets than for memory subsets. Because the study included a small number of donors, the genetic and exposure-history diversity represented was limited. Only blood was sampled, and tissue TCR repertoires likely differ from those in blood. Even with the large sequencing depth, rarefaction of the sorted-subset datasets indicated that sequencing was incomplete.

Using the deep immunoSEQ assay, TCR CDR3 regions were amplified from genomic DNA by multiplex PCR. Extracted genomic DNA from each cell subset was spread evenly across all wells of several immunoSEQ 96-well plates, with each plate serving as a replicate. For sorted subsets, roughly 200 ng of genomic DNA, equivalent to 25,000 to 30,000 T cell genomes, went into each replicate PCR. Purified libraries were measured with a Qubit 3.0 fluorometer, size-checked on a Bioanalyzer 2100, and measured again with the KAPA Library Quantification kit. Each immunoSEQ 96-well plate was sequenced on its own single-read 150-cycle Illumina NextSeq 550 flow cell. On the study's bioinformatics: Because the immunoSEQ output held only junctional sequences and lacked quality scores, the filtering could not match the filtering applied to full-length reads. Sequences were annotated with PyIR, a Python wrapper for IgBLAST v1.9, using IMGT germline references to assign V/J genes and CDR3. Reads were removed for weak V/J assignments (E-value above 1e-6), missing CDR3, stop codons, out-of-frame junctions, or ambiguous translated residues. A V3J clonotype was defined by an identical inferred V gene, J gene, and CDR3 amino acid sequence. Percentage overlap between repertoires was computed as shared unique clonotypes divided by the size of the smaller repertoire. Richness of each repertoire was evaluated using RTK rarefaction, the Chao1 estimator, and Recon v2.1 estimates of unobserved clonotypes. OLGA was used to compute generation probabilities for all TCRbeta clonotypes that the gDNA method yielded from a handful of donors. TCRdb obtained this table from immuneACCESS and retained in-frame rearrangements with V and J assigned. These tables miss some clones; where compared with another copy, unresolved V genes account for less than half of the shortfall, and the remainder is unexplained. V, J and clone size were drawn from that table, and D and trimming were deduced from the DNA. Counted in this sample were around 940,000 clones; approximately 80% of them appeared once. The top ten clonotypes cover approximately 1.5% of the sample.

The clonotype originates from a young man in good health. Sequenced sample: memory CD4+ T cells sorted from blood. In light of the paper, this sample's cell subset or site label describes: CD45RA-negative fraction. Recombination joined TRBV6-5 with TRBJ1-4; a tentative D call is TRBD1 (5 bases match). The CDR3 corresponds to CASSYSRGFNEKLFF. The DNA is as follows: TGTGCCAGCAGTTACTCCCGGGGGTTTAATGAAAAACTGTTTTTT.